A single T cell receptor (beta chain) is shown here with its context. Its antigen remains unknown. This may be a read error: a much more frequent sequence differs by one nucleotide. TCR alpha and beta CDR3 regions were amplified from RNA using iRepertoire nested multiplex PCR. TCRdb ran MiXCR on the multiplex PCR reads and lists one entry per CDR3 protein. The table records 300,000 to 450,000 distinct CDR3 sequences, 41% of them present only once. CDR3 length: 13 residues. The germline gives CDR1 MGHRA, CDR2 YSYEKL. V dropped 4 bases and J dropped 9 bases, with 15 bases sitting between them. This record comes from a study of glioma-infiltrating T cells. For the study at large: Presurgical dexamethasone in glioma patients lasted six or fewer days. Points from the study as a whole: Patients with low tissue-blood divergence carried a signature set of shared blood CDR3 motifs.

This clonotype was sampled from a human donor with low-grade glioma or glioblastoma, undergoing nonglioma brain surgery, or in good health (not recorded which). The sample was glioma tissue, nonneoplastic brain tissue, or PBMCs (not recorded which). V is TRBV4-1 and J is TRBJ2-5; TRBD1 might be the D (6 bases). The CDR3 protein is CASSRTGMEAQYF. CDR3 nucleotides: TGCGCCAGCAGCCGTACAGGGATGGAGGCCCAGTACTTC.